Following are 25 T cell receptor beta chains from one sample sequenced in a study of identical twins. TCRdb reanalysed the 5' RACE reads using MiXCR and keeps one entry per CDR3 protein. The repertoire holds some 900,000 distinct CDR3 sequences, with 9% to 15% as singletons. The data also belong to a second study, concerning yellow fever vaccine responses in identical twins.

The sequenced sample consisted of PBMCs. The receptor source for this set is a young woman in good health.

The V gene is TRBV11-2, the J gene TRBJ2-1, with D perhaps TRBD2 (6 bases). The V end lost 5 bases, the J end lost 6 bases, and 14 bases lay between the germline ends. This CDR3 is built from 14 residues. Germline lookup yields CDR1 SGHAT and CDR2 FQNNGV. CDR3 nucleotide sequence: TGTGCCAGCAGCGCTATGACGACTAGCAATGAGCAGTTCTTC. The encoded protein is CASSAMTTSNEQFF. Full variable domain (remainder filled in from reference TRBV11-2 and TRBJ2-1): EAGVAQSPRYKIIEKRQSVAFWCNPISGHATLYWYQQILGQGPKLLIQFQNNGVVDDSQLPKDRFSAERLKGVDSTLKIQPAKLEDSAVYLCASSAMTTSNEQFFGPGTRLTVL.

The chain couples TRBV20-1 to TRBJ1-1, with 7 bases aligning to TRBD1. Germline-derived CDR1 and CDR2 are DFQATT and SNEGSKA (reference sequence). CDR3 length: 15 amino acids. V gave up 2 bases and J gave up 9 bases; unmatched junction bases: 15. The CDR3: CSARPYQRDSGKAFF. CDR3 sequence (DNA): TGCAGTGCTAGACCCTACCAACGGGACAGTGGAAAAGCTTTCTTT.

This rearrangement joins TRBV27 to TRBJ2-1; D gene unclear. Per the germline V gene, CDR1 is MNHEY and CDR2 is SMNVEV (reference sequence). The CDR3 runs 12 residues. V gave up 8 bases and J gave up 6 bases, with 11 bases separating them. CDR3 sequence: CASWRYGNEQFF. The CDR3 nucleotides read TGTGCCAGCTGGCGTTACGGCAATGAGCAGTTCTTC.

The table lists this clonotype with a few counts. This chain links TRBV28 with TRBJ2-1; D is ambiguous. Germline V gene lookup returns CDR1 MDHEN and CDR2 SYDVKM. Trimming shortened V by 2 bases and J by 0 bases, and 8 bases separated the two germline ends. The CDR3 is 15 residues long. Here the CDR3 DNA reads TGTGCCAGCAGTTTACTGGACGGCTCCTACAATGAGCAGTTCTTC. Translation: CASSLLDGSYNEQFF.

This chain uses TRBV7-9 with TRBJ1-1; no clear D gene. CDR1 is SEHNR and CDR2 is FQNEAQ in the germline V gene (reference sequence). There are 14 residues in the CDR3. Trimming shortened V by 0 bases and J by 3 bases, and 8 bases separated the two germline ends. CDR3 nucleotides: TGTGCCAGCAGCTTAGCGCGGGTGGACACTGAAGCTTTCTTT. As protein: CASSLARVDTEAFF.

This chain uses TRBV3-1 with TRBJ1-2; no clear D gene. Germline V gives CDR1 LGHDT, CDR2 YNNKEL (reference sequence). V gave up 4 bases and J gave up 1 base, with 19 bases separating them. The CDR3 spans 17 residues. CDR3 protein: CASSPYTSPDLNYGYTF. The CDR3 DNA reads TGTGCCAGCAGCCCATATACGAGTCCGGACCTTAACTATGGCTACACCTTC. Combining the CDR3 with reference TRBV3-1 and TRBJ1-2 gives the whole variable domain DTAVSQTPKYLVTQMGNDKSIKCEQNLGHDTMYWYKQDSKKFLKIMFSYNNKELIINETVPNRFSPKSPDKAHLNLHINSLELGDSAVYFCASSPYTSPDLNYGYTFGSGTRLTVV.

The chain employs TRBV9 and TRBJ1-5; TRBD1 agrees at 9 bases. Germline CDR1 SGDLS, CDR2 YYNGEE. This CDR3 spans 16 amino acids. J was trimmed by 4 bases and V by 3 bases; bases with no gene match: 8. Here the CDR3 DNA reads TGTGCCAGCAGCGAGGGAGCGGGGACAGGGAATCAGCCCCAGCATTTT. Its translation is CASSEGAGTGNQPQHF. Supplemented by reference TRBV9 and TRBJ1-5, the full variable domain reads DSGVTQTPKHLITATGQRVTLRCSPRSGDLSVYWYQQSLDQGLQFLIQYYNGEERAKGNILERFSAQQFPDLHSELNLSSLELGDSALYFCASSEGAGTGNQPQHFGDGTRLSIL.

In this sample, this clonotype turned up a few times. As DNA, the CDR3 is TGTGCCAGCAGCCAAGAAGGGGGTTATCCGTCCACAGATACGCAGTATTTT. Protein product: CASSQEGGYPSTDTQYF. This chain joins TRBV3-1 and TRBJ2-3, with D tentatively TRBD1 (6 bases). The CDR3 sequence is 17 residues long. Trimming pared 0 bases from V and 2 bases from J, leaving 15 bases between. Germline-derived CDR1 and CDR2 are LGHDT and YNNKEL (reference sequence).

A few counts support this clonotype. This rearrangement joins TRBV4-1 to TRBJ2-7, with 7 bases fitting TRBD1. CDR3 length: 14 amino acids. CDR1 and CDR2 (germline): MGHRA, YSYEKL. V lost 2 bases to trimming and J lost 5 bases; unmatched junction nucleotides: 6. The CDR3 sequence is CASSQPGQSDEQYF. CDR3 DNA sequence: TGCGCCAGCAGCCAACCGGGACAGTCGGACGAGCAGTACTTC.

There are a few counts of this clonotype. The chain links TRBV4-1 to TRBJ1-1; the D gene is possibly TRBD1 (5 bases). Germline-derived CDR1 and CDR2 are MGHRA and YSYEKL. V lost 4 bases, J lost 5 bases, and 20 bases lay in between. The CDR3 runs to 16 residues. CDR3 sequence reads: CASSRSGVSGGTEAFF. Here the CDR3 DNA reads TGCGCCAGCAGCCGTTCGGGAGTTTCGGGGGGAACTGAAGCTTTCTTT.

This chain links TRBV4-1 with TRBJ2-7; D remains unclear. The length of the CDR3 is 14 residues. The germline V and J ends were trimmed by 0 bases and 4 bases, with 10 bases remaining between them. From germline, CDR1 is MGHRA and CDR2 YSYEKL. The CDR3 nucleotides read TGCGCCAGCAGCCAAGATTTCGGCGAGTACGAGCAGTACTTC. Its protein is CASSQDFGEYEQYF.

This clonotype showed up just a few times. The chain carries TRBV23-1 and TRBJ2-5, with 7 positions matching TRBD1. TRBV23-1 is an ORF for which the function is uncertain. The CDR3 is made up of 15 amino acids. J lost 5 bases, V lost 8 bases, and 14 bases had no gene match. The CDR3 protein is CASPGTELWRETQYF. The CDR3 region has the DNA TGCGCCAGCCCAGGGACAGAGCTTTGGAGGGAGACCCAGTACTTC.

The V and J genes are TRBV2 and TRBJ2-7, with 13 nucleotides matching TRBD2. V lost 4 bases and J lost 7; bases outside the gene matches: 10. The length of the CDR3 is 16 residues. Germline V CDR1 and CDR2: SNHLY, FYNNEI. The CDR3, as DNA: TGTGCCAGCAGTGGGGGACTAGCGGGATATCCTGGGGAGCAGTACTTC. Translating gives CASSGGLAGYPGEQYF.

The genes are TRBV6-1 and TRBJ1-1, with D perhaps TRBD1 (6 bases). The CDR3 extends over 12 amino acids. Germline CDR1 is MNHNS and CDR2 is SASEGT. V shed 6 bases and J shed 7 bases, with 12 bases lying between them. The CDR3 loop is CASRWGGLEAFF. CDR3 in DNA: TGTGCCAGCAGATGGGGGGGCCTTGAAGCTTTCTTT.

This chain connects TRBV20-1 to TRBJ2-1, with D uncertain. V gave up 1 base and J gave up 8 bases, with 15 bases separating them. CDR1 and CDR2 (germline): DFQATT, SNEGSKA (reference sequence). The CDR3 is 14 amino acids. CDR3: CSARATSGGYEQFF. CDR3 DNA: TGCAGTGCTAGAGCGACCTCCGGCGGATATGAGCAGTTCTTC.

Notes on this clonotype: A junction boundary mismatches the germline segment, possibly from a read error. The chain couples TRBV12-3 or TRBV12-4 to TRBJ2-1; 8 nucleotides align to TRBD1. The CDR3 spans 18 residues. Here the CDR3 DNA reads TGTGCCTGCAGTTCGCCCACAGGGGGTTCTAGCTCCTACAATGAGCAGTTCTTC. It is translated as CACSSPTGGSSSYNEQFF.

This clonotype appeared a few times. The chain couples TRBV28 to TRBJ2-1; D possibly uses TRBD1 or TRBD2 (5 bases each). Looked up from germline, CDR1 is MDHEN and CDR2 is SYDVKM. Between the trimmed V and J ends, which lost 5 bases and 0 bases, there was a span of 17 bases. The CDR3 runs 17 residues. The CDR3 DNA follows: TGTGCCAGCAGTGAGGGTGGGGCGGCAGCCTCCTACAATGAGCAGTTCTTC. Protein product: CASSEGGAAASYNEQFF.

The sample holds a few counts of this clonotype. The chain recombines TRBV5-1 with TRBJ2-7; unclear D gene. Germline V gene sequence: CDR1 SGHRS, CDR2 YFSETQ. This CDR3 has 14 residues. Trimming removed 0 bases at V and 0 bases at J, with 7 bases between. The CDR3 sequence: CASSLDSGSYEQYF. DNA of the CDR3: TGCGCCAGCAGCTTGGATTCAGGCTCCTACGAGCAGTACTTC. Based on the CDR3 plus reference TRBV5-1 and TRBJ2-7, the full variable domain is KAGVTQTPRYLIKTRGQQVTLSCSPISGHRSVSWYQQTPGQGLQFLFEYFSETQRNKGNFPGRFSGRQFSNSRSEMNVSTLELGDSALYLCASSLDSGSYEQYFGPGTRLTVT.

This clonotype turned up a few times. The gene calls are TRBV20-1 and TRBJ2-3, with a possible D match to TRBD2 (6 bases). V was shortened by 4 bases and J by 0 bases, with 14 bases between the two germline ends. The CDR3 totals 15 residues. The germline CDR1 and CDR2 sequences are DFQATT and SNEGSKA (reference sequence). The CDR3 DNA reads as TGCAGTGCTAAGACGCTGCGGGGAAGCACAGATACGCAGTATTTT. Translation: CSAKTLRGSTDTQYF.

This clonotype has a handful of counts. The rearrangement links TRBV6-1 to TRBJ2-3, with 7 positions matching TRBD2. The CDR3 contains 16 residues. V lost 5 bases and J lost 4; bases outside the gene matches: 12. Germline V gene data show CDR1 as MNHNS and CDR2 as SASEGT. CDR3 loop: CASSPFWAGVADTQYF. DNA of the CDR3: TGTGCCAGCAGTCCCTTCTGGGCGGGGGTGGCAGATACGCAGTATTTT.

The J gene is TRBJ2-5, the V gene TRBV9; 13 bases match TRBD2. This CDR3 is 16 amino acids long. V dropped 2 bases and J dropped 1; count of bases not matched to a gene: 2. In germline, CDR1 is SGDLS, CDR2 YYNGEE. Written as DNA, the CDR3 is TGTGCCAGCAGCGTGGGACTAGCGGGGACCCAAGAGACCCAGTACTTC. Its protein is CASSVGLAGTQETQYF.

J is TRBJ2-1 and V is TRBV2; no clear D gene. V lost 1 base to trimming and J lost 3 bases, with 13 bases between them. From germline, CDR1 is SNHLY and CDR2 FYNNEI. The CDR3 extends over 16 amino acids. The DNA of the CDR3 is TGTGCCAGCAGTGAAGAGGCACGAGGATACTACAATGAGCAGTTCTTC. As protein: CASSEEARGYYNEQFF.

The chain has TRBV7-9 and TRBJ1-5; D is perhaps TRBD1 (6 bases). The germline V gene has CDR1 SEHNR and CDR2 FQNEAQ (reference sequence). The V gene lost 4 bases and the J gene lost 7 bases, with 11 bases spanning the gap. The CDR3 runs 13 residues. CDR3 coding DNA: TGTGCCAGCAGCTACTCGGGGGCACAGCCCCAGCATTTT. This encodes CASSYSGAQPQHF.

This clonotype came up many times. The CDR3 DNA sequence: TGTGCCAGCAGTTTTGGGGTTAAGATAGGCACAGATACGCAGTATTTT. Amino acid sequence: CASSFGVKIGTDTQYF. The chain recombines TRBV12-3 or TRBV12-4 with TRBJ2-3; D unclear. Trimming removed 3 bases from V and 1 base from J, with 14 bases in between. The CDR3 length is 16 residues.

This clonotype was seen a handful of times. The chain employs TRBV6-5 and TRBJ2-7; D assignment may be TRBD1 or TRBD2 (5 bases each). Germline values: CDR1 MNHEY, CDR2 SVGAGI. CDR3 length equals 12 residues. Deletions cut 8 bases from V and 9 bases from J, with 17 bases between. This CDR3 is CASGVGTLGQYF. As DNA, the CDR3 is TGTGCCAGCGGGGTTGGGACCCTAGGGCAGTACTTC.